A single TCR beta chain is shown here with its context. What it recognizes is unknown. This PCR relied on a set of 60 Vbeta primers and 13 Jbeta primers. Sequencing was performed with immunoSEQ multiplex PCR; in TCRdb, only in-frame clones are kept and a portion is missing. Its table records 90,000 to 130,000 clones. The data belong to a study of cytomegalovirus exposure and HLA in healthy donors. Findings of the study overall: Presence/absence analyses assumed roughly uniform sequencing depth across donors, which may not hold. Confirmation was obtained in vitro that a few CMV-associated chains are specific for CMV antigens.

The CDR3 sequence is 11 residues long. CDR1 SQVTM and CDR2 ANQGSEA come from the germline V gene. With 4 bases removed from V and 6 bases from J, the gap between germline ends came to 10 bases. The origin of this receptor is a man aged 40-50 years in good health and CMV-seropositive. The gene calls are TRBV29-1 and TRBJ2-7; possibly TRBD1 for D (5 bases). Specimen: PBMCs. CDR3: CSVGREGEQYF. As DNA, the CDR3 is TGCAGCGTTGGCAGGGAAGGCGAGCAGTACTTC.